The T cell receptor (beta chain) described here comes from a study of T-cell memory formation after mild COVID-19. General observations from the study: Cross-reactive memory seemingly joined, as some responding clones were found in pre-infection memory. There was a balanced CD4/CD8 profile in clones contracting day 15 to 85, and later expanders leaned CD4+.

Germline V lookup: CDR1 SGHDN, CDR2 FVKESK. V was shortened by 2 bases and J by 6 bases, with 5 bases between the two germline ends. This CDR3 is 12 amino acids long. TCR alpha and TCR beta cDNA libraries with sample barcodes and UMIs came from 5'RACE using constant-segment primers. In TCRdb, the 5' RACE reads were re-called with MiXCR into one record per CDR3 protein. Of 540,000 or so distinct CDR3 sequences listed, around 20% were seen once; the top ten hold roughly an eighth. This clonotype was counted a few times. What it recognizes is unknown. The chain employs TRBV14 and TRBJ1-5, with D possibly being TRBD1 (5 bases). The receptor was isolated from an adult woman who had mild COVID-19 (a few samples of this study predate the infection). Cell type and time point are not known. The sample taken for sequencing was PBMCs or a T cell subset sorted from them (not recorded which). CDR3 in DNA: TGTGCCAGCAGCCAACAGGGTCAGCCCCAGCATTTT. Its protein is CASSQQGQPQHF.